Sequencing of this T cell receptor (beta chain) was carried out in a study of beta chain features in type 1 diabetes. Points from the study as a whole: Significant though moderate, a shortening of TCRB CDR3s appeared in all four CD4+ subsets of Type 1 diabetes patients.

The study reverse transcribed the entire isolated RNA, so it sequenced expressed TCRB transcripts. Measured with immunoSEQ multiplex PCR; TCRdb has only the in-frame clones, and not every one. Of about 290,000 clones detected, under 8.5% appear once; the ten largest clones hold 1%. V trimming: 4 bases; J trimming: 2 bases; junction bases outside the gene matches: 7. The length of the CDR3 is 16 residues. The germline gives CDR1 MNHEY, CDR2 SVGAGI. This clone was picked up a small number of times. Its antigen is as yet unknown. V gene TRBV6-5 combines with J gene TRBJ2-2; 7 nucleotides align to TRBD1. The sequenced sample was central memory CD4+ T cells from blood. This sequence originates from a woman under 30 in good health. The CDR3 protein is CASSLATGYNTGELFF. CDR3 nucleotides: TGTGCCAGCAGTTTGGCGACAGGGTACAACACCGGGGAGCTGTTTTTT.